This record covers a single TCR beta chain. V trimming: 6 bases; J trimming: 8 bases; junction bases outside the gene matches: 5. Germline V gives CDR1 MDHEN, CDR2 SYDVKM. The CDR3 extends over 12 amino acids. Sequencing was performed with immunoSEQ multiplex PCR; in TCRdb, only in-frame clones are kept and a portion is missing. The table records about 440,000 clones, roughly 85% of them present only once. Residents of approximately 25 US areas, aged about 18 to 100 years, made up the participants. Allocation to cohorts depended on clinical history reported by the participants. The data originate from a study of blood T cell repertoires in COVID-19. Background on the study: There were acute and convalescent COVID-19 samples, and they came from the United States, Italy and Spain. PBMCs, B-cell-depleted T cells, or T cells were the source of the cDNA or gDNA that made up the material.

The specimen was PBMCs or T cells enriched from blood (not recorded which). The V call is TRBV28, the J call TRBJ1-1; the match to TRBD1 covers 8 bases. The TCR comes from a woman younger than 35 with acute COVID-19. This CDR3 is CASRRQGREAFF. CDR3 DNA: TGTGCCAGCAGGAGACAGGGGCGGGAAGCTTTCTTT.